This T cell receptor (beta chain) was identified during a study of technical replicates of blood from several donors. The CDR3 has 14 amino acids. The V end was cut by 3 bases, the J end by 7 bases, with 14 bases between. Germline loops: CDR1 SGDLS, CDR2 YYNGEE. TCRdb's copy holds only in-frame clones and misses some; the assay was immunoSEQ multiplex PCR. This sample has about 75,000 clones; about 92% occur once, and the top ten carry 0.35% to 0.45%. The chain recombines TRBV9 with TRBJ2-1; possible D gene TRBD1, 6 bases. The source of this sequence is a human donor in good health. Sample: T cells isolated from PBMCs. CDR3 sequence: CASSAEQGGNEQFF. For the CDR3, the DNA is TGTGCCAGCAGCGCGGAACAGGGCGGGAATGAGCAGTTCTTC.